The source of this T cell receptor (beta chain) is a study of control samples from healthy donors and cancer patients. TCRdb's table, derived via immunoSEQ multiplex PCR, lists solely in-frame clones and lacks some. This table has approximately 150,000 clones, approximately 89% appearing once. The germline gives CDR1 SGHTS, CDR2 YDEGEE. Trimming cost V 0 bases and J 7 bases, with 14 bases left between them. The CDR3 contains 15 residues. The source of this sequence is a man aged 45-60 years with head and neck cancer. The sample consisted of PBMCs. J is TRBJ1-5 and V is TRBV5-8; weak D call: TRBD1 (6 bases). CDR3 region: CASSLGGRGDQPQHF. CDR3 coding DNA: TGTGCCAGCAGCTTGGGGGGGCGCGGCGACCAGCCCCAGCATTTT.